The 20 T cell receptor beta chains reported below all come from one sample, sequenced in a study of shared clonotypes between healthy human individuals. TCRdb's table, derived via immunoSEQ multiplex PCR, lists solely in-frame clones and lacks some. The sample yields roughly 2.5 million clones, more than 80% seen once. What was sequenced was naive CD4+ T cells sorted from blood. Subset reported: CD45RA+ positively selected. The receptors come from a young man in good health.

This clone occurred once. Other nucleotide sequences from this sample produce the same CDR3. The chain links TRBV18 to TRBJ1-2; 7 bases line up with TRBD1. The ends lost 0 bases at V and 0 bases at J; junction bases unmatched: 1. CDR3 length: 15 amino acids. CDR1 KGHSH and CDR2 LQKENI come from the germline V gene. DNA of the CDR3: TGTGCCAGCTCACCACCGGGACAGACTAACTATGGCTACACCTTC. Translated: CASSPPGQTNYGYTF.

This chain links TRBV7-2 with TRBJ1-5; D unresolved. The germline V gene encodes CDR1 SGHTA and CDR2 FQGNSA. The CDR3 is 15 amino acids. V was shortened by 5 bases and J by 0 bases, with 11 bases between the two germline ends. The CDR3 coding sequence is TGTGCCAGCAGCAAGGGCCATTATAGCAATCAGCCCCAGCATTTT. Translated, it gives CASSKGHYSNQPQHF.

Details on this clone: Other DNA variants within this sample encode the same CDR3. V usage is TRBV10-3 and J usage is TRBJ2-2; D is possibly TRBD1 (6 bases). The germline CDR1 and CDR2 sequences are ENHRY and SYGVKD. This CDR3 comprises 14 residues. V shed 4 bases and J shed 5 bases, with 11 bases lying between them. CDR3 DNA: TGTGCCATCAGTGGAACAGGGTCGACCGGGGAGCTGTTTTTT. Residues: CAISGTGSTGELFF.

The J gene is TRBJ2-7, the V gene TRBV7-3; D possibly corresponds to TRBD1 (5 bases). The CDR3 runs to 15 residues. V was pared by 2 bases and J by 0 bases, with 11 bases between. Germline assignment: CDR1 SGHTA and CDR2 FQGTGA. The CDR3 nucleotides read TGTGCCAGCAGCTTATTCCAGGGCAGCTCCTACGAGCAGTACTTC. It yields the protein CASSLFQGSSYEQYF.

This chain joins TRBV5-4 and TRBJ2-5, with D possibly being TRBD2 (6 bases). The CDR3 length is 13 residues. V lost 5 bases, J lost 5 bases, and 13 bases lay in between. Germline V CDR1 and CDR2: SGHNT, YYREEE (reference sequence). CDR3 sequence: CASRRGPLETQYF. The CDR3 DNA follows: TGTGCCAGCAGGCGGGGCCCCCTGGAGACCCAGTACTTC. The entire variable domain, with the rest obtained from reference TRBV5-4 and TRBJ2-5, is as follows: ETGVTQSPTHLIKTRGQQVTLRCSSQSGHNTVSWYQQALGQGPQFIFQYYREEENGRGNFPPRFSGLQFPNYSSELNVNALELDDSALYLCASRRGPLETQYFGPGTRLLVL.

J is TRBJ1-1 and V is TRBV7-9, with a weak D call TRBD1 (6 bases). V was shortened by 3 bases and J by 4 bases, with 15 bases between the two germline ends. The length of the CDR3 is 15 residues. From germline, CDR1 is SEHNR and CDR2 FQNEAQ (reference sequence). This CDR3 is CASSLETGLTTEAFF. The CDR3 nucleotides are TGTGCCAGCAGCTTGGAGACAGGTTTGACCACTGAAGCTTTCTTT. Complete variable domain (other parts from reference TRBV7-9 and TRBJ1-1): DTGVSQNPRHKITKRGQNVTFRCDPISEHNRLYWYRQTLGQGPEFLTYFQNEAQLEKSRLLSDRFSAERPKGSFSTLEIQRTEQGDSAMYLCASSLETGLTTEAFFGQGTRLTVV.

The J gene is TRBJ2-5, the V gene TRBV5-1, with 8 bases that match TRBD1. This CDR3 is 16 amino acids long. V gave up 0 bases and J gave up 3 bases; unmatched junction bases: 7. Germline CDR1 is SGHRS and CDR2 is YFSETQ. Written as DNA, the CDR3 is TGCGCCAGCAGCTTGGTCCCGGGACAGGATAAAGAGACCCAGTACTTC. This codes for CASSLVPGQDKETQYF. The full variable domain, its missing parts supplied by reference TRBV5-1 and TRBJ2-5, is KAGVTQTPRYLIKTRGQQVTLSCSPISGHRSVSWYQQTPGQGLQFLFEYFSETQRNKGNFPGRFSGRQFSNSRSEMNVSTLELGDSALYLCASSLVPGQDKETQYFGPGTRLLVL.

Regarding this clone: Distinct nucleotide sequences in the sample also encode this CDR3. This chain uses TRBV19 with TRBJ1-5; tentatively, D is TRBD1 (5 bases). Germline assignment: CDR1 LNHDA and CDR2 SQIVND (reference sequence). The ends were cut back, 4 bases at V and 4 bases at J, with 8 bases in the middle. This CDR3 region has 13 residues. CDR3 coding DNA: TGTGCCAGTAGTACGAGGGGAAATCAGCCCCAGCATTTT. Translating gives CASSTRGNQPQHF.

The chain has TRBV10-3 and TRBJ2-1; TRBD2 aligns across 13 bases. The CDR3 is 13 amino acids. V shed 8 bases, J shed 8 bases, and the junction held 3 bases outside the gene matches. The germline V gene encodes CDR1 ENHRY and CDR2 SYGVKD. In nucleotides, the CDR3 is TGTGCCATCGGACTAGCGGGAGAGGATGAGCAGTTCTTC. The encoded protein is CAIGLAGEDEQFF.

The chain is built from TRBV19 and TRBJ2-2; 11 positions match TRBD2. This CDR3 has 16 residues. V dropped 4 bases and J dropped 5; count of bases not matched to a gene: 6. Looked up from germline, CDR1 is LNHDA and CDR2 is SQIVND (reference sequence). CDR3 nucleotides: TGTGCCAGTAGTACTACTAGCGGGGGAAGGACCGGGGAGCTGTTTTTT. This sequence encodes CASSTTSGGRTGELFF.

The chain uses TRBV28 and TRBJ1-2, with D maybe TRBD1 (6 bases). The CDR3 is made up of 17 amino acids. Germline V CDR1 and CDR2: MDHEN, SYDVKM. V was cut by 3 bases and J by 5 bases, with 22 bases left in between. CDR3 loop: CASSFNGGQIDGYGYTF. The CDR3 DNA is TGTGCCAGCAGTTTTAACGGGGGGCAAATCGACGGGTATGGCTACACCTTC.

The rearrangement uses TRBV18 and TRBJ1-4, with a tentative D call TRBD1 (5 bases). Germline V gene lookup returns CDR1 KGHSH and CDR2 LQKENI. Trimming stripped 6 bases from V and 0 bases from J, with 14 bases between. The CDR3 runs to 16 residues. CDR3 DNA sequence: TGTGCCAGCTCTAGCCCCTCAGGGCCAACTAATGAAAAACTGTTTTTT. Its translation: CASSSPSGPTNEKLFF.

This clone appeared a single time. The V call is TRBV5-1, the J call TRBJ2-2, with 11 bases lining up with TRBD2. The CDR3 runs 15 residues. With V trimmed by 2 bases and J by 5 bases, 2 bases remained unmatched. Germline V gene lookup returns CDR1 SGHRS and CDR2 YFSETQ. The CDR3 protein is CASSLLAGDTGELFF. The CDR3 DNA sequence: TGCGCCAGCAGCTTACTAGCGGGAGATACCGGGGAGCTGTTTTTT.

The DNA of the CDR3 is TGTGCCAGCGAAGGGGGGCTCGGCTATGGCTACACCTTC. This codes for CASEGGLGYGYTF. The gene calls are TRBV5-5 and TRBJ1-2, with D maybe TRBD1 (6 bases). Germline lookup yields CDR1 SGHKS and CDR2 YYEKEE (reference sequence). Trimming stripped 7 bases from V and 4 bases from J, with 14 bases between. This CDR3 region has 13 residues.

This rearrangement joins TRBV7-8 to TRBJ2-6; maybe TRBD2 (5 bases). Deletions cut 1 base from V and 0 bases from J, with 10 bases between. From germline, CDR1 is SGHVS and CDR2 FQNEAQ. There are 17 residues in the CDR3. CDR3: CASSLDDYFSGANVLTF. In DNA form, the CDR3 reads TGTGCCAGCAGCTTAGATGACTATTTCTCTGGGGCCAACGTCCTGACTTTC.

The rearrangement uses TRBV6-1 and TRBJ2-7; possibly TRBD1 for D (6 bases). V dropped 7 bases and J dropped 0 bases, with 13 bases sitting between them. The CDR3 spans 14 residues. The germline CDR1 and CDR2 sequences are MNHNS and SASEGT. DNA for the CDR3: TGTGCCAGCACCCGGACGGGACACTCCTACGAGCAGTACTTC. Translating it yields CASTRTGHSYEQYF.

The chain recombines TRBV9 with TRBJ2-1; tentative D call: TRBD2 (5 bases). The CDR3 consists of 12 residues. V lost 3 bases and J 7 bases, leaving 8 bases between the germline ends. Germline CDR1 and CDR2: SGDLS and YYNGEE. DNA of the CDR3: TGTGCCAGCAGCGCCGGGGTAAATGAGCAGTTCTTC. Protein: CASSAGVNEQFF.

The chain has TRBV7-9 and TRBJ1-6; no clear D gene. The CDR3 length is 17 residues. V was cut by 4 bases and J by 9 bases, with 22 bases left in between. Germline V gene sequence: CDR1 SEHNR, CDR2 FQNEAQ (reference sequence). The CDR3 loop is CASSSNHRLARRSPLHF. The CDR3 DNA sequence: TGTGCCAGCAGCTCAAACCACCGCTTGGCACGCCGTTCACCCCTCCACTTT.

The chain combines TRBV9 with TRBJ2-5; weak D call: TRBD1 (6 bases). Germline values: CDR1 SGDLS, CDR2 YYNGEE. The germline V and J ends were trimmed by 0 bases and 4 bases, with 13 bases remaining between them. The CDR3 length is 15 residues. The CDR3 coding sequence is TGTGCCAGCAGCGTAGGAAGGGGGTATGGAGAGACCCAGTACTTC. It yields the protein CASSVGRGYGETQYF.

The V call is TRBV7-3, the J call TRBJ2-3; D is unresolved. The CDR3 is 16 amino acids. The V end lost 1 base, the J end lost 0 bases, and 11 bases lay between the germline ends. Germline CDR1 SGHTA, CDR2 FQGTGA. In DNA form, the CDR3 reads TGTGCCAGCAGCTTAAGATGTAGCCTTAGCACAGATACGCAGTATTTT. Translating gives CASSLRCSLSTDTQYF.